Each of the 7 T cell receptor beta chains below was sequenced from the same sample in a study of T cell repertoires in cytomegalovirus infection. A single record per CDR3 protein comes from TCRdb applying MiXCR to the reads. The top ten clones hold 18% of a sample with about 700,000 distinct CDR3 sequences, roughly 33% of them seen once. Their antigens are not known. The material was cultured PBMCs, obtained from culture after CMV antigen stimulation. These receptors originate from a human donor in good health (CMV status not recorded). Some clones in this sample may be carry-over from other donors' samples.

This clonotype has only one observation. The chain is built from TRBV20-1 and TRBJ2-5; the D is unclear. Looked up from germline, CDR1 is DFQATT and CDR2 is SNEGSKA (reference sequence). The CDR3 runs 14 residues. The ends were cut back, 0 bases at V and 5 bases at J, with 13 bases in the middle. The CDR3 coding sequence is TGCAGTGCTAGAGACGAGATGAAAGGGGAGACCCAGTACTTC. Translated: CSARDEMKGETQYF.

The V gene is TRBV7-2, the J gene TRBJ2-6, with 7 nucleotides matching TRBD1. There are 17 residues in the CDR3. Germline V gene data show CDR1 as SGHTA and CDR2 as FQGNSA. V dropped 2 bases and J dropped 0; count of bases not matched to a gene: 4. CDR3 in DNA: TGTGCCAGCAGCTTATCAAGGGACAGCTCTGGGGCCAACGTCCTGACTTTC. Translating gives CASSLSRDSSGANVLTF.

This clonotype has ten or more counts. This rearrangement joins TRBV7-2 to TRBJ2-7; D is possibly TRBD2 (7 bases). Trimming stripped 5 bases from V and 4 bases from J, with 18 bases between. Germline values: CDR1 SGHTA, CDR2 FQGNSA. The CDR3 has 15 amino acids. CDR3 nucleotide sequence: TGTGCCAGCAGCCCTCGAGGGGGGGGGGCTTACGAGCAGTACTTC. Amino acid sequence: CASSPRGGGAYEQYF. The full variable domain, with the rest looked up from reference TRBV7-2 and TRBJ2-7, is GAGVSQSPSNKVTEKGKDVELRCDPISGHTALYWYRQSLGQGLEFLIYFQGNSAPDKSGLPSDRFSAERTGGSVSTLTIQRTQQEDSAVYLCASSPRGGGAYEQYFGPGTRLTVT.

This clonotype was counted only a few times. The V and J genes are TRBV7-2 and TRBJ2-1; D is unresolved. V was cut by 1 base and J by 8 bases, with 6 bases left in between. The germline CDR1 and CDR2 sequences are SGHTA and FQGNSA. This CDR3 contains 12 residues. The CDR3 is CASSLVSDEQFF. CDR3 bases: TGTGCCAGCAGCTTAGTTTCGGATGAGCAGTTCTTC.

For this clonotype: One end of the junction varies from germline; a read error may be responsible. The V gene is TRBV20-1, the J gene TRBJ2-1, with 10 bases lining up with TRBD2. Germline V gives CDR1 DFQATT, CDR2 SNEGSKA (reference sequence). CDR3 length: 12 residues. The CDR3 loop reads CSGGFSYNEQFF. As DNA, the CDR3 is TGTAGCGGGGGGTTCTCCTACAATGAGCAGTTCTTC.

This clonotype was observed at least ten times. The chain combines TRBV7-2 with TRBJ2-3; the D gene is possibly TRBD2 (7 bases). V lost 5 bases and J 1 base, leaving 13 bases between the germline ends. This CDR3 contains 15 residues. CDR1 SGHTA and CDR2 FQGNSA come from the germline V gene. The CDR3: CASSPGGHRTDTQYF. DNA of the CDR3: TGTGCCAGCAGCCCGGGGGGACACCGCACAGATACGCAGTATTTT.

This clonotype turned up a few times. The J gene is TRBJ1-5, the V gene TRBV12-3 or TRBV12-4, with 11 bases lining up with TRBD1. V trimming: 6 bases; J trimming: 2 bases; junction bases outside the gene matches: 6. This CDR3 has 16 residues. CDR3 DNA sequence: TGTGCCAGCAGCCCGGGACAGGGGGTTCGCAATCAGCCCCAGCATTTT. Protein product: CASSPGQGVRNQPQHF.